This entry features one T cell receptor (beta chain) sequence. After removal of 7 bases from V and 9 bases from J, the junction contained 8 bases not matched to a gene. The V gene's germline CDR1 is SNHLY and CDR2 FYNNEI. The CDR3 covers 15 residues. Generated by immunoSEQ multiplex PCR, the TCRdb table keeps only in-frame clones and is missing some. Here the sample spans roughly 130,000 clones, more than 70% being singletons. The source of the sample is a study of control samples from healthy donors and cancer patients. The receptor comes from a man over 45 in good health. Sequenced sample: blood. The chain recombines TRBV2 with TRBJ2-1; TRBD2 matches 14 bases. In DNA, the CDR3 is TGTGCCAGCACCGATGGGACTAGCGGGGGAGGTGAGCAGTTCTTC. It translates to CASTDGTSGGGEQFF.